The 17 T cell receptor beta chains listed next were all sequenced from one sample in a study of T-cell reconstitution after alpha-beta-depleted transplantation in children. The TCRbeta library was prepared with unique molecular identifiers. TCRdb reanalysed the PCR reads using MiXCR and keeps one entry per CDR3 protein. Of more than 550,000 distinct CDR3 sequences listed, more than 9% are singletons. The sample in question was PBMCs from the stem cell graft donor, obtained from the stem cell graft. The origin of the receptors is a human donor who donated a stem cell graft to a child with acute myeloid leukemia.

This clonotype was counted a few times. V and J are TRBV7-2 and TRBJ1-4; 7 bases align to TRBD1. Germline assignment: CDR1 SGHTA and CDR2 FQGNSA. J lost 7 bases, V lost 4 bases, and 9 bases had no gene match. CDR3 length: 15 amino acids. The CDR3 here is CASSYGGQGVEKLFF. DNA of the CDR3: TGTGCCAGCAGCTACGGGGGGCAGGGGGTTGAAAAACTGTTTTTT.

This clonotype has more than one count but fewer than ten. The V and J genes are TRBV7-6 and TRBJ1-1, with D perhaps matching TRBD1 (6 bases). The CDR3 length is 17 residues. The germline V gene has CDR1 SGHVS and CDR2 FNYEAQ. Trimming left V 5 bases short and J 1 base short, with 20 bases between. CDR3 nucleotide sequence: TGTGCCAGCAGCCCTCGGCGGGGGGGCGGTGGGAACACTGAAGCTTTCTTT. Protein: CASSPRRGGGGNTEAFF.

This clonotype was recorded many times. This chain links TRBV11-3 with TRBJ2-7, with 7 bases lining up with TRBD1. Germline trimming cut 5 bases from V and 2 bases from J; bases unmatched to any gene: 15. In germline, CDR1 is SGHNT, CDR2 YENEEA. CDR3 length: 17 amino acids. CDR3 in DNA: TGTGCCAGCAGCCCGAAGACAGGGATGTATACCGCCTACGAGCAGTACTTC. Translation: CASSPKTGMYTAYEQYF.

The V call is TRBV5-1, the J call TRBJ2-1, with D possibly matching TRBD1 (9 bases). Trimming stripped 4 bases from V and 4 bases from J, with 18 bases between. This CDR3 is built from 16 residues. Germline V lookup: CDR1 SGHRS, CDR2 YFSETQ. The CDR3 sequence: CASSTDRGLGYNEQFF. The CDR3 coding sequence is TGCGCCAGCAGCACGGACAGGGGACTAGGGTACAATGAGCAGTTCTTC.

This clonotype was observed a few times. The CDR3 DNA reads as TGTGCCAGCAGCCCATACGGGACAGGGGGACAGGACGAGCAGTACTTC. The encoded protein is CASSPYGTGGQDEQYF. V is TRBV12-3 or TRBV12-4 and J is TRBJ2-7; TRBD1 matches at 11 bases. After removal of 6 bases from V and 5 bases from J, the junction contained 12 bases not matched to a gene. The CDR3 loop spans 16 amino acids.

The chain joins TRBV21-1 to TRBJ1-5. TRBV21-1 is a pseudogene. The CDR3 runs to 14 residues. The CDR3 here is CASSKATFSQPQHF. CDR3 nucleotide sequence: TGTGCCAGCAGCAAAGCGACATTTAGTCAGCCCCAGCATTTT.

The genes are TRBV20-1 and TRBJ2-7; the D is unclear. Trimming removed 1 base from V and 9 bases from J, with 10 bases in between. The CDR3 covers 11 residues. Germline V gives CDR1 DFQATT, CDR2 SNEGSKA (reference sequence). CDR3 region: CSARVGKRQYF. CDR3 DNA: TGCAGTGCTAGAGTAGGCAAAAGGCAGTACTTC.

This clonotype was recorded a few times. In DNA form, the CDR3 reads TGTGCCAGCAGCTTGGGACGGGTATCTCAGCCCCAGCATTTT. It translates to CASSLGRVSQPQHF. V usage is TRBV5-6 and J usage is TRBJ1-5; D not certain. Germline V CDR1 and CDR2: SGHDT, YYEEEE. This CDR3 spans 14 amino acids. Between the trimmed V and J ends, which lost 0 bases and 6 bases, there was a span of 10 bases.

The gene calls are TRBV7-2 and TRBJ2-7; 7 bases are shared with TRBD2. CDR1 is SGHTA and CDR2 is FQGNSA in the germline V gene. V lost 2 bases, J lost 7 bases, and 8 bases stayed unmatched. The CDR3 totals 14 residues. This chain's CDR3 is CASSLRRERREQYF. Written as DNA, the CDR3 is TGTGCCAGCAGCTTAAGGCGGGAGAGGCGGGAGCAGTACTTC.

This clonotype has more than one count but fewer than ten. The genes are TRBV12-3 or TRBV12-4 and TRBJ2-7; 7 nucleotides align to TRBD1. Trimming took 5 bases from V and 0 from J; bases not matched to a gene: 7. The CDR3 extends over 15 amino acids. The CDR3 sequence is CASSPRDSHSYEQYF. DNA for the CDR3: TGTGCCAGCAGTCCCCGGGACAGTCACTCCTACGAGCAGTACTTC.

The chain links TRBV5-6 to TRBJ2-2; 7 nucleotides line up with TRBD1. V lost 2 bases, J lost 7 bases, and 2 bases stayed unmatched. Germline V gene data show CDR1 as SGHDT and CDR2 as YYEEEE. There are 13 residues in the CDR3. The CDR3 DNA sequence: TGTGCCAGCAGCTTTGCAGGGGGCGGGGAGCTGTTTTTT. The encoded protein is CASSFAGGGELFF.

This clonotype occurred a few times. The chain is built from TRBV5-1 and TRBJ2-3; 11 bases fit TRBD2. This CDR3 region has 15 residues. Germline-derived CDR1 and CDR2 are SGHRS and YFSETQ. V shed 10 bases, J shed 3 bases, and the junction held 10 bases outside the gene matches. In DNA form, the CDR3 reads TGCGCCGGAACTGCTAGCGGGGGGCCGACAGATACGCAGTATTTT. As protein: CAGTASGGPTDTQYF.

This clonotype came up a few times. The gene calls are TRBV2 and TRBJ2-1, with a tentative D call TRBD1 (6 bases). CDR1 and CDR2 (germline): SNHLY, FYNNEI. Trimming stripped 0 bases from V and 9 bases from J, with 9 bases between. CDR3 size: 13 residues. Here the CDR3 reads CASSEAGAGEQFF. As DNA, the CDR3 is TGTGCCAGCAGTGAAGCGGGGGCGGGTGAGCAGTTCTTC.

The rearrangement joins TRBV29-1 to TRBJ1-1; 9 nucleotides agree with TRBD1. V shed 7 bases and J 1 base; nucleotides not matched to a gene: 10. The length of the CDR3 is 15 residues. Germline CDR1 SQVTM, CDR2 ANQGSEA. Here the CDR3 DNA reads TGCAGCGCCGATGGGACAGGGAGAACGAACACTGAAGCTTTCTTT. Its protein product is CSADGTGRTNTEAFF.

The chain recombines TRBV29-1 with TRBJ2-7; 10 nucleotides agree with TRBD1. Trimming took 4 bases from V and 5 from J; bases not matched to a gene: 5. Germline values: CDR1 SQVTM, CDR2 ANQGSEA. This CDR3 has 13 amino acids. The CDR3 here is CSVGGQGRDEQYF. The DNA for the CDR3 is TGCAGCGTTGGGGGACAGGGGCGAGACGAGCAGTACTTC.

The V call is TRBV6-5, the J call TRBJ2-7, with D perhaps TRBD1 (6 bases). The CDR3 consists of 12 residues. In germline, CDR1 is MNHEY, CDR2 SVGAGI. V shed 6 bases and J shed 4 bases, with 10 bases lying between them. DNA for the CDR3: TGTGCCAGCAGCAACAGGGTTTACGAGCAGTACTTC. Translation gives CASSNRVYEQYF.

There are many counts of this clonotype. This chain joins TRBV20-1 and TRBJ2-1; 10 bases agree with TRBD2. V lost 3 bases, J lost 10 bases, and 12 bases stayed unmatched. The CDR3 contains 15 residues. Per the germline V gene, CDR1 is DFQATT and CDR2 is SNEGSKA (reference sequence). Written as DNA, the CDR3 is TGCAGTGCTAGGGCGACCCAAGCGGGAGGGGGGGAGCAGTTCTTC. It encodes CSARATQAGGGEQFF.